This is a list of T cell receptor beta chains from one sample in a study of breast tumors, draining lymph nodes, adjacent tissues. TCRdb processed the multiplex PCR reads anew with MiXCR; each CDR3 protein has one entry. Here the sample spans about 130,000 distinct CDR3 sequences, approximately 22% being singletons. Sequencing was carried out using axillary lymph node tissue. All receptors come from a female donor with breast cancer. Some clones in this sample may be carry-over from other donors' samples. Each CDR3 is given with its conserved first and last residue. A D gene is named only where the DNA matches it firmly. Expanded clones get a size class; other rows say once, few or many, or leave the size out.

v_gene: TRBV20-1
j_gene: TRBJ2-1
abundance: once
d_gene: NA
CDR3nt: TGCAGTGCTAGAGCAGGAGGGTTGGATGCAGAGCAGTTCTTC
CDR3aa: CSARAGGLDAEQFF

v_gene: TRBV6-5
j_gene: TRBJ2-7
abundance: many
d_gene: TRBD1
CDR3nt: TGTGCCAGCAGTACCCCGGGACAGGGCATCTACGAGCAGTACTTC
CDR3aa: CASSTPGQGIYEQYF

v_gene: TRBV6-6
j_gene: TRBJ2-7
abundance: many
d_gene: NA
CDR3nt: TGTGCCAGCAGAGGGGACTCCTACGAGCAGTACTTC
CDR3aa: CASRGDSYEQYF

v_gene: TRBV5-4
j_gene: TRBJ1-1
abundance: NA
d_gene: TRBD1
CDR3nt: TGTGCCAGCAGCTTGGATGACAGGGTGACGTCTGAAGCTTTCTTT
CDR3aa: CASSLDDRVTSEAFF

v_gene: TRBV19
j_gene: TRBJ2-7
abundance: many
d_gene: NA
CDR3nt: TGTGCCAGTTCACCCGGGGGCTTTTACGAGCAGTACTTC
CDR3aa: CASSPGGFYEQYF

v_gene: TRBV11-2
j_gene: TRBJ1-2
abundance: many
d_gene: NA
CDR3nt: TGTGCCAGCAGCCACGAGGTTTTGAGCTATGGCTACACCTTC
CDR3aa: CASSHEVLSYGYTF

v_gene: TRBV18
j_gene: TRBJ2-1
abundance: many
d_gene: NA
CDR3nt: TGTGCCAGCTCACCTTCGACAGCAACCTACAATGAGCAGTTCTTC
CDR3aa: CASSPSTATYNEQFF

v_gene: TRBV20-1
j_gene: TRBJ2-1
abundance: many
d_gene: NA
CDR3nt: TGCAGTGCTAGAGGGTCTAGCAGTCGCTCCTACAATGAGCAGTTCTTC
CDR3aa: CSARGSSSRSYNEQFF

v_gene: TRBV3-1
j_gene: TRBJ2-3
abundance: few
d_gene: TRBD2
CDR3nt: TGTGCCAGCAGCCAAGGGGCTAGCGGGACCCGAGTGGTAGATACGCAGTATTTT
CDR3aa: CASSQGASGTRVVDTQYF

v_gene: TRBV15
j_gene: TRBJ2-1
abundance: many
d_gene: NA
CDR3nt: TGTGCCACCAGCGGGGGCTTGGACCTATACAATGAGCAGTTCTTC
CDR3aa: CATSGGLDLYNEQFF

v_gene: TRBV20-1
j_gene: TRBJ1-1
abundance: NA
d_gene: NA
CDR3nt: TGCAGTGCTAGAGGCGGACCTGAAGCTTTCTTT
CDR3aa: CSARGGPEAFF

v_gene: TRBV2
j_gene: TRBJ2-1
abundance: many
d_gene: NA
CDR3nt: TGTGCCAGCAGTGAAGCGCCCGGGGCCCACAATGAGCAGTTCTTC
CDR3aa: CASSEAPGAHNEQFF

v_gene: TRBV13
j_gene: TRBJ2-4
abundance: few
d_gene: TRBD2
CDR3nt: TGTGCCAGCAGCGGGGGGGTAGCCAAAAACATTCAGTACTTC
CDR3aa: CASSGGVAKNIQYF

v_gene: TRBV6-5
j_gene: TRBJ1-2
abundance: many
d_gene: NA
CDR3nt: TGTGCCAGTCATGGACAAAATTCTAACTATGGCTACACCTTC
CDR3aa: CASHGQNSNYGYTF

v_gene: TRBV19
j_gene: TRBJ1-3
abundance: many
d_gene: NA
CDR3nt: TGTGCCAGTAGTATAACCAGGAATGGAAACACCATATATTTT
CDR3aa: CASSITRNGNTIYF

v_gene: TRBV11-2
j_gene: TRBJ2-7
abundance: many
d_gene: TRBD1
CDR3nt: TGTGCCAGCAGCTACGGGACAGTCCTTTACGAGCAGTACTTC
CDR3aa: CASSYGTVLYEQYF

v_gene: TRBV24-1
j_gene: TRBJ2-2
abundance: many
d_gene: NA
CDR3nt: TGTGCCACCAGCTCCAGACCGGGACTTGGTTCCGGGGAGCTGTTTTTT
CDR3aa: CATSSRPGLGSGELFF

v_gene: TRBV7-9
j_gene: TRBJ1-3
abundance: many
d_gene: NA
CDR3nt: TGTGCCAGCAGCTTAGTGGGGGACTCTGGAAACACCATATATTTT
CDR3aa: CASSLVGDSGNTIYF

v_gene: TRBV5-1
j_gene: TRBJ1-2
abundance: many
d_gene: NA
CDR3nt: TGCGCCAGCAGCTTCTTGTCGGGGGGCGGATTTGGCTACACCTTC
CDR3aa: CASSFLSGGGFGYTF

v_gene: TRBV5-8
j_gene: TRBJ1-4
abundance: many
d_gene: NA
CDR3nt: TGTGCCAGCAGCCCTCATAATGAAAAACTGTTTTTT
CDR3aa: CASSPHNEKLFF

v_gene: TRBV13
j_gene: TRBJ1-3
abundance: many
d_gene: NA
CDR3nt: TGTGCCAGCAGCTTACAAGCAGGGTACGGAAACACCATATATTTT
CDR3aa: CASSLQAGYGNTIYF

v_gene: TRBV27
j_gene: TRBJ1-3
abundance: many
d_gene: NA
CDR3nt: TGTGCCAGCAGTTTATCCCACTCTGGAAACACCATATATTTT
CDR3aa: CASSLSHSGNTIYF

v_gene: TRBV6-4
j_gene: TRBJ2-5
abundance: NA
d_gene: NA
CDR3nt: TGTGCCAGCACGGACTTGCGGAGTCACCTCCAAGAGACCCAGTACTTC
CDR3aa: CASTDLRSHLQETQYF